One sample yielded the 16 T cell receptor beta chains listed below, sequenced in a study of T cells after somatic rescue of genetic block. This table comes from immunoSEQ multiplex PCR, and its TCRdb copy is limited to in-frame clones, with some not included. The sample has under 15,000 clones, roughly 73% seen once. The sample comprised peripheral blood mononuclear cells (PBMCs). The receptors were gathered from a boy aged 10-17 years.

The table lists this clone with a few counts. This chain joins TRBV18 and TRBJ1-6, with 7 bases identical to TRBD1. The CDR3 has 15 residues. Losses at the gene ends were 5 bases for V and 9 bases for J; bases not matched to a gene: 10. CDR1 and CDR2 (germline): KGHSH, LQKENI. The CDR3 coding sequence is TGTGCCAGCTCATTGACAGGGAACAGGCCTTCACCCCTCCACTTT. This encodes CASSLTGNRPSPLHF.

The chain is built from TRBV7-9 and TRBJ1-5, with D hard to call. The CDR3 runs 14 residues. Germline V gives CDR1 SEHNR, CDR2 FQNEAQ (reference sequence). V shed 2 bases and J shed 6 bases, with 11 bases lying between them. CDR3 in amino acids: CASSLMGESQPQHF. The CDR3 DNA sequence: TGTGCCAGCAGCTTAATGGGAGAGAGTCAGCCCCAGCATTTT.

The V and J genes are TRBV7-8 and TRBJ2-7; tentatively, D is TRBD1 or TRBD2 (5 bases each). This CDR3 has 14 residues. Trimming pared 5 bases from V and 4 bases from J, leaving 15 bases between. Looked up from germline, CDR1 is SGHVS and CDR2 is FQNEAQ. The CDR3 is CASSRWDLPYEQYF. The DNA for the CDR3 is TGTGCCAGCAGCCGTTGGGACCTCCCATACGAGCAGTACTTC. The full variable domain, with the rest looked up from reference TRBV7-8 and TRBJ2-7, is GAGVSQSPRYKVAKRGQDVALRCDPISGHVSLFWYQQALGQGPEFLTYFQNEAQLDKSGLPSDRFFAERPEGSVSTLKIQRTQQEDSAVYLCASSRWDLPYEQYFGPGTRLTVT.

As DNA, the CDR3 is TGTGCCAGTACCACTCGACAGGGGTACGAGCAGTACTTC. It encodes CASTTRQGYEQYF. The chain is built from TRBV19 and TRBJ2-7, with 8 positions matching TRBD1. Trimming at V came to 7 bases and at J to 4 bases, leaving 6 bases not matched to a gene. This CDR3 has 13 residues. Germline lookup yields CDR1 LNHDA and CDR2 SQIVND (reference sequence).

The genes are TRBV5-1 and TRBJ1-2; unclear D gene. This CDR3 region has 15 residues. V was trimmed by 0 bases and J by 0 bases, leaving 9 bases between them. CDR1 is SGHRS and CDR2 is YFSETQ in the germline V gene. Here the CDR3 reads CASSLAGRANYGYTF. The CDR3 coding sequence is TGCGCCAGCAGCTTGGCCGGGCGGGCTAACTATGGCTACACCTTC.

The genes are TRBV5-4 and TRBJ1-3; D is unresolved. Deletions cut 4 bases from V and 0 bases from J, with 17 bases between. CDR1 SGHNT and CDR2 YYREEE come from the germline V gene (reference sequence). The length of the CDR3 is 17 residues. The CDR3 DNA reads as TGTGCCAGCAGCCCCGGACCCCGGACGAGCTCTGGAAACACCATATATTTT. Translating it yields CASSPGPRTSSGNTIYF.

The V and J genes are TRBV15 and TRBJ1-4; TRBD1 might be the D (5 bases). This CDR3 is 14 amino acids long. Germline V CDR1 and CDR2: LNHNV, YYDKDF (reference sequence). The ends were cut back, 2 bases at V and 4 bases at J, with 8 bases in the middle. CDR3 nucleotides: TGTGCCACCAGCAGACAGGGCCGTAATGAAAAACTGTTTTTT. Translation gives CATSRQGRNEKLFF.

This clone appeared a few times. The V gene is TRBV6-6, the J gene TRBJ2-7; 8 positions match TRBD1. V lost 5 bases to trimming and J lost 4 bases; unmatched junction nucleotides: 10. Germline loops: CDR1 MNHNY, CDR2 SVGAGI (reference sequence). CDR3 length: 15 amino acids. In DNA, the CDR3 is TGTGCCAGCAGTCGTCCAGGGGGCAGTAGGTACGAGCAGTACTTC. It codes for CASSRPGGSRYEQYF.

This clone was observed once. This sequence joins TRBV6-5 and TRBJ1-6; D unclear. The CDR3 contains 12 residues. Between the trimmed V and J ends, which lost 2 bases and 9 bases, there was a span of 5 bases. Germline CDR1 reads MNHEY; CDR2 reads SVGAGI. In nucleotides, the CDR3 is TGTGCCAGCAGTTACCGGGGTTCACCCCTCCACTTT. Amino acids: CASSYRGSPLHF.

This clone was recorded only once. The chain carries TRBV7-9 and TRBJ2-7, with unresolved D. Trimming took off 4 bases at V and 2 bases at J, with 12 bases between the two ends. The germline V gene has CDR1 SEHNR and CDR2 FQNEAQ (reference sequence). There are 14 residues in the CDR3. Here the CDR3 reads CASSSIDTAYEQYF. The CDR3 DNA is TGTGCCAGCAGCTCCATCGACACAGCCTACGAGCAGTACTTC.

The chain carries TRBV6-5 and TRBJ1-2; D perhaps matches TRBD1 (5 bases). CDR3 length: 16 amino acids. V was trimmed by 3 bases and J by 6 bases, leaving 20 bases between them. From germline, CDR1 is MNHEY and CDR2 SVGAGI. CDR3 sequence: CASSYSDRLGTNGYTF. The CDR3 nucleotides read TGTGCCAGCAGTTATTCAGACAGACTCGGGACCAATGGCTACACCTTC.

The chain employs TRBV19 and TRBJ2-4, with 7 bases fitting TRBD1. The CDR3 spans 16 residues. Germline V gives CDR1 LNHDA, CDR2 SQIVND (reference sequence). Trimming cost V 6 bases and J 0 bases; bases outside gene matches: 8. The CDR3, as DNA: TGTGCCAGTAGCCCGACAGGGTCCTTAGCCAAAAACATTCAGTACTTC. Amino acid sequence: CASSPTGSLAKNIQYF.

V and J are TRBV9 and TRBJ2-1; a possible D gene is TRBD2 (6 bases). Germline lookup yields CDR1 SGDLS and CDR2 YYNGEE. V dropped 2 bases and J dropped 3 bases, with 12 bases sitting between them. This CDR3 region has 15 residues. The CDR3 DNA follows: TGTGCCAGCAGCGTGGAGGGCTTCCTCTACAATGAGCAGTTCTTC. Amino acids: CASSVEGFLYNEQFF.

This clone appeared a few times. The chain employs TRBV7-3 and TRBJ2-3, with D perhaps TRBD2 (6 bases). Between the trimmed V and J ends, which lost 5 bases and 1 base, there was a span of 13 bases. The CDR3 has 15 residues. Per the germline V gene, CDR1 is SGHTA and CDR2 is FQGTGA. DNA of the CDR3: TGTGCCAGCAGCCTACTAGCCAGTCGCACAGATACGCAGTATTTT. Amino acids: CASSLLASRTDTQYF.

Relative to its sample, this clone is medium-sized. V and J are TRBV5-5 and TRBJ1-2; D not certain. There are 14 residues in the CDR3. CDR1 SGHKS and CDR2 YYEKEE come from the germline V gene (reference sequence). Trimming left V 3 bases short and J 8 bases short, with 17 bases between. The CDR3 DNA follows: TGTGCCAGCAGCTCCGAGGGCGCCTGGCGGGGCTACACCTTC. It encodes CASSSEGAWRGYTF.

This chain joins TRBV28 and TRBJ2-7; maybe TRBD1 (6 bases). V lost 6 bases, J lost 0 bases, and 15 bases lay in between. The length of the CDR3 is 15 residues. Germline V gives CDR1 MDHEN, CDR2 SYDVKM. The CDR3 here is CASSSTGLSSYEQYF. DNA for the CDR3: TGTGCCAGCAGCTCGACAGGTTTAAGCTCCTACGAGCAGTACTTC.